This T cell receptor beta chain appears in the sequencing data of a study of cytomegalovirus exposure and HLA in healthy donors. Primers: 60 Vbeta forward and 13 Jbeta reverse. The assay was immunoSEQ multiplex PCR, and TCRdb's table has in-frame clones only and misses some. This table holds around 200,000 clones, approximately 79% found once. CDR1 LNHDA and CDR2 SQIVND come from the germline V gene (reference sequence). J gave up 4 bases and V 6 bases, and 11 bases lay outside the gene matches. This CDR3 contains 15 residues. The clonotype was recovered from a man between 40 and 49 years old in good health and CMV-seropositive. The chain combines TRBV19 with TRBJ1-1; 7 bases fit TRBD1. The source material was PBMCs. In nucleotides, the CDR3 is TGTGCCAGTAGGAACAACAGGGGATTTGGCACTGAAGCTTTCTTT. Amino acid sequence: CASRNNRGFGTEAFF.